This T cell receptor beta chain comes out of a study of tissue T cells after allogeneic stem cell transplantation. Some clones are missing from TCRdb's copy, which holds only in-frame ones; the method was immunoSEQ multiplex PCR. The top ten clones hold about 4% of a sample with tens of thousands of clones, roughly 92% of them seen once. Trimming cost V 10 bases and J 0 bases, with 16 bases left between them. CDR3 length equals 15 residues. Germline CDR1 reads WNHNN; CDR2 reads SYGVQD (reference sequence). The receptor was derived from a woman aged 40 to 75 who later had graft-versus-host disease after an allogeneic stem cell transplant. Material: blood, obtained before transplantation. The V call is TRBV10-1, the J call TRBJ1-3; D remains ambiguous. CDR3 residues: CATQRESGSGNTIYF. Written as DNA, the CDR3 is TGCGCCACCCAGCGGGAGTCAGGCTCTGGAAACACCATATATTTT.